The 3 T cell receptor beta chains listed next were all sequenced from one sample in a study of immune heterogeneity within non-small cell lung tumors. Bulk tumor gDNA, 600 ng per sample, served as the TCR template. Every primary tumor yielded several biopsies, spaced far apart, that were taken during surgery. Surgery that was curative in intent was performed on patients with untreated, newly diagnosed non-small cell lung cancer. TCR beta CDR3 amplification used multiplex PCR with 32 V and 13 J primers. From the multiplex PCR reads, TCRdb called clonotypes with MiXCR, one entry per CDR3 protein. The sample has 1,500 to 2,000 distinct CDR3 sequences, around 30% seen once. Sequences were obtained from lung tumor tissue. These receptor sequences come from a man aged 55 to 69 with non-small cell lung cancer.

V and J are TRBV29-1 and TRBJ2-1, with D perhaps matching TRBD1 (6 bases). With 1 base removed from V and 4 bases from J, the gap between germline ends came to 8 bases. CDR1 and CDR2 (germline): SQVTM, ANQGSEA. The CDR3 extends over 13 amino acids. Written as DNA, the CDR3 is TGCAGCGTTGAAGGGACAGATTACAATGAGCAGTTCTTC. This sequence encodes CSVEGTDYNEQFF.

In this sample, this clonotype turned up a few times. The chain couples TRBV10-3 to TRBJ2-5, with D possibly called TRBD1 or TRBD2 (5 bases each). Trimming took 6 bases from V and 5 from J, leaving 19 bases between them. The CDR3 runs 15 residues. CDR1 is ENHRY and CDR2 is SYGVKD in the germline V gene. CDR3 sequence (DNA): TGTGCCATCAGGGCAGAGGGGACGGCCGGGGAGACCCAGTACTTC. Protein product: CAIRAEGTAGETQYF.

As for this clonotype: Germline and junction disagree at one end, which may indicate a read error. This chain links TRBV6-4 with TRBJ2-6, with 10 bases matching TRBD1. Germline V gene lookup returns CDR1 MRHNA and CDR2 SNTAGT. This CDR3 spans 19 amino acids. For the CDR3, the DNA is TGTGCCAGCAGGAGAGAGGACAGGGGGACGGCTTTGAGGAGCCACGTCCTGAGTTTC. Translation gives CASRREDRGTALRSHVLSF.